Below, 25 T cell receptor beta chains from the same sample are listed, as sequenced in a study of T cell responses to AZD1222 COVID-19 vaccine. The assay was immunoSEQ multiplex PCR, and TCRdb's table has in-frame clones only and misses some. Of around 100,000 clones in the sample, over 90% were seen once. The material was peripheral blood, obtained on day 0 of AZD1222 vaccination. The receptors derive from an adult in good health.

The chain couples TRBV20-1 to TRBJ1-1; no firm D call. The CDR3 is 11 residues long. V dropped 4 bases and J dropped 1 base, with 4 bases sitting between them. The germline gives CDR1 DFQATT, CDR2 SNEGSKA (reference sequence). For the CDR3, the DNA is TGCAGTGCTACGCAGAACACTGAAGCTTTCTTT. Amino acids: CSATQNTEAFF.

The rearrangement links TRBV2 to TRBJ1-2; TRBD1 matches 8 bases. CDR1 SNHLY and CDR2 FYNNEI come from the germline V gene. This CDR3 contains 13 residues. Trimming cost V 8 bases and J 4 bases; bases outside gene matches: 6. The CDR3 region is CASGTGTGYGYTF. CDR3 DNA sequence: TGTGCCAGCGGTACCGGGACAGGCTATGGCTACACCTTC.

The CDR3 sequence is CASSPLRGEVPAGYTF. As DNA, the CDR3 is TGTGCCAGTAGCCCCCTTAGGGGGGAAGTTCCCGCTGGCTACACCTTC. V usage is TRBV19 and J usage is TRBJ1-2, with a possible D match to TRBD1 (6 bases). Trimming pared 6 bases from V and 7 bases from J, leaving 24 bases between. CDR1 is LNHDA and CDR2 is SQIVND in the germline V gene (reference sequence). The CDR3 is made up of 16 amino acids.

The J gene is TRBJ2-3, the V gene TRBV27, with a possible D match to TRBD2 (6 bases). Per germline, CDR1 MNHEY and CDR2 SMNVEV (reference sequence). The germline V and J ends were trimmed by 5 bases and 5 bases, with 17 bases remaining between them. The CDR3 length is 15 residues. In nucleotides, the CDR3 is TGTGCCAGCAGTCCCCCCGGGACTCCCGGAGATACGCAGTATTTT. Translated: CASSPPGTPGDTQYF.

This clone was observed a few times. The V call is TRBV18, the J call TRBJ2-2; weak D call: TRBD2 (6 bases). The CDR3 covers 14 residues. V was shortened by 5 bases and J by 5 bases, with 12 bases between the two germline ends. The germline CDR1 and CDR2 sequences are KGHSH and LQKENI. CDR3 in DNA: TGTGCCAGCTCATCGGGAGTACCGACCGGGGAGCTGTTTTTT. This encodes CASSSGVPTGELFF.

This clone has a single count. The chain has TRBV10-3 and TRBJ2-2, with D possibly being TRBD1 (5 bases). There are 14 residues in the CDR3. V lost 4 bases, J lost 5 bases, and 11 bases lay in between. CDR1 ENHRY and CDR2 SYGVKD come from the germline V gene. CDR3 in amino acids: CAISVLGVTGELFF. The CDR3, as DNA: TGTGCCATCAGTGTATTAGGGGTGACCGGGGAGCTGTTTTTT.

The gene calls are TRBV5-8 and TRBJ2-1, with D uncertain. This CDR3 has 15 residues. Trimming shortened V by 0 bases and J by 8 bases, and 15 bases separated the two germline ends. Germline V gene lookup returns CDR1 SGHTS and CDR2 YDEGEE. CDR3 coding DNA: TGTGCCAGCAGCTTGGCCCCCACAATTTACGATGAGCAGTTCTTC. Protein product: CASSLAPTIYDEQFF.

This CDR3 reads CASSVDGGVRQFF. CDR3 DNA: TGTGCCAGCAGCGTGGACGGGGGCGTTAGGCAGTTCTTC. The chain recombines TRBV7-9 with TRBJ2-1, with D tentatively TRBD1 or TRBD2 (6 bases each). The CDR3 runs 13 residues. The germline CDR1 and CDR2 sequences are SEHNR and FQNEAQ (reference sequence). V dropped 5 bases and J dropped 12 bases, with 17 bases sitting between them.

The DNA of the CDR3 is TGTGCCAGCAGTTTCCGCAACCCACTAGCCGTATCAGATACGCAGTATTTT. This translates into CASSFRNPLAVSDTQYF. V usage is TRBV27 and J usage is TRBJ2-3; possible D gene TRBD2, 6 bases. Deletions cut 3 bases from V and 4 bases from J, with 20 bases between. Germline CDR1 and CDR2: MNHEY and SMNVEV (reference sequence). The CDR3 totals 17 residues.

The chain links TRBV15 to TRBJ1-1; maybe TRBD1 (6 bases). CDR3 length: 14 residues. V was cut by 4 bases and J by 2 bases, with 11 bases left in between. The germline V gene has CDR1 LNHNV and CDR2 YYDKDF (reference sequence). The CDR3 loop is CATSTRQDNTEAFF. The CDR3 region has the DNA TGTGCCACCAGCACACGACAGGACAACACTGAAGCTTTCTTT. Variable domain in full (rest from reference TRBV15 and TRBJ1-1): DAMVIQNPRYQVTQFGKPVTLSCSQTLNHNVMYWYQQKSSQAPKLLFHYYDKDFNNEADTPDNFQSRRPNTSFCFLDIRSPGLGDTAMYLCATSTRQDNTEAFFGQGTRLTVV.

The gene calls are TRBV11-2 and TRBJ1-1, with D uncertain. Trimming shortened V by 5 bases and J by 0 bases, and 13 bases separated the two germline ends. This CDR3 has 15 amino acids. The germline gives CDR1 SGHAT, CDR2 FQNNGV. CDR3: CASSLLAGMNTEAFF. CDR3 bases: TGTGCCAGCAGCCTTCTTGCAGGAATGAACACTGAAGCTTTCTTT. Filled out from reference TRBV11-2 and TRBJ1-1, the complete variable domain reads EAGVAQSPRYKIIEKRQSVAFWCNPISGHATLYWYQQILGQGPKLLIQFQNNGVVDDSQLPKDRFSAERLKGVDSTLKIQPAKLEDSAVYLCASSLLAGMNTEAFFGQGTRLTVV.

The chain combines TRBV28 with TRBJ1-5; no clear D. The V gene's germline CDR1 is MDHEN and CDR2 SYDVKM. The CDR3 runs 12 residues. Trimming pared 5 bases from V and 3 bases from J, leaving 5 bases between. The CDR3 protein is CASSMLNQPQHF. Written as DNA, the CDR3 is TGTGCCAGCAGTATGCTCAATCAGCCCCAGCATTTT.

CDR3 in amino acids: CASSVSWGVEKLFF. The CDR3 nucleotides read TGTGCCAGCAGCGTTTCCTGGGGGGTTGAAAAACTGTTTTTT. The chain uses TRBV9 and TRBJ1-4; perhaps TRBD1 as D (5 bases). The V end lost 2 bases, the J end lost 7 bases, and 12 bases lay between the germline ends. Germline V CDR1 and CDR2: SGDLS, YYNGEE. The CDR3 is 14 amino acids.

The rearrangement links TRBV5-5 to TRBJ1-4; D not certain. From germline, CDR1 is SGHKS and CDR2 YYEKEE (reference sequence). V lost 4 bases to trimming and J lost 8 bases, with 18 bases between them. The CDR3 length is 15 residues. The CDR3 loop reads CASSQGPFEYEKLFF. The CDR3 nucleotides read TGTGCCAGCAGCCAAGGGCCCTTTGAGTACGAAAAACTGTTTTTT.

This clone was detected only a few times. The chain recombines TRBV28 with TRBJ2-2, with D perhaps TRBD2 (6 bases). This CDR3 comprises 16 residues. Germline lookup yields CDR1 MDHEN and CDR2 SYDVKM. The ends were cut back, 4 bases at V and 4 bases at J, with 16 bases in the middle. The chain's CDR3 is CASSSGAGGTTGELFF. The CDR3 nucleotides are TGTGCCAGCAGTTCTGGAGCGGGCGGAACCACCGGGGAGCTGTTTTTT. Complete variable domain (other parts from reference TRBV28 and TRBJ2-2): DVKVTQSSRYLVKRTGEKVFLECVQDMDHENMFWYRQDPGLGLRLIYFSYDVKMKEKGDIPEGYSVSREKKERFSLILESASTNQTSMYLCASSSGAGGTTGELFFGEGSRLTVL.

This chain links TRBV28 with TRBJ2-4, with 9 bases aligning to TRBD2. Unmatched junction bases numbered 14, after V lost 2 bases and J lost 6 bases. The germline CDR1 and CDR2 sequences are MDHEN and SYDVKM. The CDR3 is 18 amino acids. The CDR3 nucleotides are TGTGCCAGCAGTTTAAGGTTGGATAGCGGGAGTTTTGGAAACATTCAGTACTTC. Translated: CASSLRLDSGSFGNIQYF.

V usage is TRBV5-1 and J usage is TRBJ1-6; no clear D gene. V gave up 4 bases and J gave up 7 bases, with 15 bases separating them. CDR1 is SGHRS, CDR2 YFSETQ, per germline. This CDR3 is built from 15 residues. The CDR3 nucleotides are TGCGCCAGCAGCCCCAACGGACTCTGGAATTCACCCCTCCACTTT. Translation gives CASSPNGLWNSPLHF.

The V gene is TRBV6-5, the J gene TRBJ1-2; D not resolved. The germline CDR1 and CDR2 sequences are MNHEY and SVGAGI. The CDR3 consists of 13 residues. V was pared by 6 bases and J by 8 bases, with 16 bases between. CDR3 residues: CASRFGPLGGYTF. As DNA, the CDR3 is TGTGCCAGCAGATTCGGGCCTCTTGGCGGCTACACCTTC.

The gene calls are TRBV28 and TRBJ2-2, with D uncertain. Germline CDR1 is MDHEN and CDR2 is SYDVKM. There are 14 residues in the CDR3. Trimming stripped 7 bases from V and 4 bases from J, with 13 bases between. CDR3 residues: CASTEDWVTGELFF. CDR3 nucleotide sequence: TGTGCCAGCACCGAAGACTGGGTCACCGGGGAGCTGTTTTTT.

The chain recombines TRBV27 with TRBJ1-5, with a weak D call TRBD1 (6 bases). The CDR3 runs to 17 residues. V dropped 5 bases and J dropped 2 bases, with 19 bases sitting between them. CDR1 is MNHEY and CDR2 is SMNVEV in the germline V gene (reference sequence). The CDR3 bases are TGTGCCAGCAGTCCTGGGGGGGGCTGGTATGGCAATCAGCCCCAGCATTTT. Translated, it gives CASSPGGGWYGNQPQHF.

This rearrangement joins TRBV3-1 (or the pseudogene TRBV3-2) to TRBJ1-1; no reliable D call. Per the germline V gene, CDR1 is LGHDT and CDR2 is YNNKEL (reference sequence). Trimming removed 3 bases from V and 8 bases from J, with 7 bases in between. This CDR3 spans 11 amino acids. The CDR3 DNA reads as TGTGCCAGCAGCCACAGACAAGAAGCTTTCTTT. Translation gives CASSHRQEAFF.

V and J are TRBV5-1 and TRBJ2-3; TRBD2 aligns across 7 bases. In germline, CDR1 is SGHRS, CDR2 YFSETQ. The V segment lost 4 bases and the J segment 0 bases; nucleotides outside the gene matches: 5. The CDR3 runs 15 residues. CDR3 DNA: TGCGCCAGCAGCCCGACTAGCAGTAGCACAGATACGCAGTATTTT. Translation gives CASSPTSSSTDTQYF.

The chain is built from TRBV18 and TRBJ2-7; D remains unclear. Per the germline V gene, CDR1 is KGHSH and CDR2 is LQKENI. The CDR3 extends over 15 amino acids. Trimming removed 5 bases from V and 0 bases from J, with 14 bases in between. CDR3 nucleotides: TGTGCCAGCTCAAAAGGAACTTTAAGCTCCTACGAGCAGTACTTC. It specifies CASSKGTLSSYEQYF.

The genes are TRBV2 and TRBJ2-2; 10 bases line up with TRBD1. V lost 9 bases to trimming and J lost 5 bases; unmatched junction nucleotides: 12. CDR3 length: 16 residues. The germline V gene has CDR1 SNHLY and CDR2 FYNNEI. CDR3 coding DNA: TGTGCCAGTGGGAAGAGACAGGGGGCGGGAACCGGGGAGCTGTTTTTT. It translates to CASGKRQGAGTGELFF.

The CDR3 sequence: CASSQDSGSDTGELFF. In DNA form, the CDR3 reads TGTGCCAGCAGCCAAGATAGCGGGAGTGACACCGGGGAGCTGTTTTTT. The chain employs TRBV3-1 (or the pseudogene TRBV3-2) and TRBJ2-2; 9 nucleotides agree with TRBD2. V shed 0 bases, J shed 3 bases, and the junction held 2 bases outside the gene matches. The CDR3 covers 16 residues. Germline CDR1 LGHDT, CDR2 YNNKEL (reference sequence).